A single sample is the source of the 10 T cell receptor beta chains below, sequenced in a study of T-cell reconstitution after alpha-beta-depleted transplantation in children (dated by TCRdb to 2015 to 2016). Receptor libraries were prepared by PCR. This sample was sequenced with an Illumina HiSeq 2500. To normalize quantification of the TCRbeta repertoire, the TCR libraries were built with molecular barcoding that relied on unique molecular identifiers. The public reads were reprocessed in TCRdb via fastp at Q25 and MiXCR, keeping in-frame beta chains. Here each entry gathers all rows of one CDR3 protein and keeps the most common genes and DNA. The sample table lists about 980,000 distinct CDR3 sequences, about 30% of them with a count of one. The leading ten clones occupy under 30% of the sample. The treatment or condition label of this sample denotes: allogeneic hematopoietic cell transplantation with graft depleted of TCRalphabeta T cells and CD19 B cells.

The specimen comprised PBMCs, mostly from graft donor cells, sampled 360 days after TCRalphabeta/CD19-depleted stem cell transplant. Source of these receptors: a boy under two years old who had a stem cell transplant for SCID, so the T cells may come from the graft donor.

The V call is TRBV11-2, the J call TRBJ1-5; D unresolved. The ends were cut back, 0 bases at V and 1 base at J, with 7 bases in the middle. This CDR3 has 15 amino acids. The germline gives CDR1 SGHAT, CDR2 FQNNGV. CDR3 coding DNA: TGTGCCAGCAGCTTAGATGATAGGAGCAATCAGCCCCAGCATTTT. Protein: CASSLDDRSNQPQHF.

The sample holds many counts of this clonotype. This sequence joins TRBV29-1 and TRBJ2-5; D is uncertain. This CDR3 comprises 16 residues. The V and J ends lost 0 bases and 2 bases respectively, with 16 bases between them. Germline V lookup: CDR1 SQVTM, CDR2 ANQGSEA. The CDR3 spells CSVEDLQAAAQETQYF. DNA for the CDR3: TGCAGCGTTGAAGATCTTCAGGCGGCAGCTCAAGAGACCCAGTACTTC. The whole variable domain, remainder taken from reference TRBV29-1 and TRBJ2-5, is SAVISQKPSRDICQRGTSLTIQCQVDSQVTMMFWYRQQPGQSLTLIATANQGSEATYESGFVIDKFPISRPNLTFSTLTVSNMSPEDSSIYLCSVEDLQAAAQETQYFGPGTRLLVL.

This clonotype was picked up many times. The gene calls are TRBV12-3 or TRBV12-4 and TRBJ2-7; 7 nucleotides line up with TRBD1. With V trimmed by 5 bases and J by 3 bases, 4 bases remained unmatched. This CDR3 contains 13 residues. CDR3 nucleotide sequence: TGTGCCAGCAGTCGGGACAGACGCTACGAGCAGTACTTC. Its translation: CASSRDRRYEQYF.

This clonotype showed up just a few times. V gene TRBV20-1 combines with J gene TRBJ2-5, with D uncertain. This CDR3 contains 14 residues. V lost 3 bases, J lost 5 bases, and 16 bases lay in between. Germline CDR1 is DFQATT and CDR2 is SNEGSKA (reference sequence). Here the CDR3 reads CSASRPQARETQYF. CDR3 DNA sequence: TGCAGTGCTAGCAGACCTCAGGCTCGCGAGACCCAGTACTTC.

This chain uses TRBV5-1 with TRBJ1-1; perhaps TRBD1 as D (6 bases). The CDR3 is 16 amino acids. Trimming shortened V by 4 bases and J by 8 bases, and 24 bases separated the two germline ends. Germline V CDR1 and CDR2: SGHRS, YFSETQ. This CDR3 reads CASSPYTGHLKPEAFF. For the CDR3, the DNA is TGCGCCAGCAGCCCCTATACGGGACACCTCAAACCAGAAGCTTTCTTT.

The rearrangement uses TRBV18 and TRBJ2-1; 13 bases map to TRBD2. From germline, CDR1 is KGHSH and CDR2 LQKENI. V shed 5 bases, J shed 6 bases, and the junction held 7 bases outside the gene matches. The CDR3 consists of 16 residues. The CDR3 spells CASSSITSGGANEQFF. The CDR3 DNA reads as TGTGCCAGCTCATCGATTACTAGCGGGGGGGCCAATGAGCAGTTCTTC.

This clonotype was observed a single time. J is TRBJ1-1 and V is TRBV5-1; 9 positions agree with TRBD1. Germline V CDR1 and CDR2: SGHRS, YFSETQ. The trim removed 3 bases at V and 5 bases at J, leaving 5 bases unmatched. The CDR3 runs to 14 residues. The CDR3 region has the DNA TGCGCCAGCAGCTCCATACAGGGGGCAACTGAAGCTTTCTTT. Its protein is CASSSIQGATEAFF. Together with reference TRBV5-1 and TRBJ1-1, the CDR3 gives the full variable domain: KAGVTQTPRYLIKTRGQQVTLSCSPISGHRSVSWYQQTPGQGLQFLFEYFSETQRNKGNFPGRFSGRQFSNSRSEMNVSTLELGDSALYLCASSSIQGATEAFFGQGTRLTVV.

The rearrangement uses TRBV2 and TRBJ1-4, with 11 bases matching TRBD1. Looked up from germline, CDR1 is SNHLY and CDR2 is FYNNEI. The ends lost 0 bases at V and 6 bases at J; junction bases unmatched: 3. The CDR3 sequence is 16 residues long. The CDR3 sequence: CASSEAGQGVDEKLFF. CDR3 sequence (DNA): TGTGCCAGCAGTGAAGCGGGACAGGGGGTAGATGAAAAACTGTTTTTT.

The J gene is TRBJ2-7, the V gene TRBV11-2; 8 bases agree with TRBD1. The germline V gene has CDR1 SGHAT and CDR2 FQNNGV. With V trimmed by 4 bases and J by 3 bases, 8 bases remained unmatched. The CDR3 runs 15 residues. CDR3 in DNA: TGTGCCAGCAGCTCCGTCCAGGGGGCGGTCTACGAGCAGTACTTC. Translating it yields CASSSVQGAVYEQYF.

The CDR3 loop reads CASSPGQTAQETQYF. The CDR3 DNA reads as TGTGCCAGCTCACCAGGCCAGACCGCCCAAGAGACCCAGTACTTC. The chain uses TRBV18 and TRBJ2-5; D remains ambiguous. The V gene's germline CDR1 is KGHSH and CDR2 LQKENI. The CDR3 sequence is 15 residues long. Trimming left V 2 bases short and J 1 base short, with 11 bases between.